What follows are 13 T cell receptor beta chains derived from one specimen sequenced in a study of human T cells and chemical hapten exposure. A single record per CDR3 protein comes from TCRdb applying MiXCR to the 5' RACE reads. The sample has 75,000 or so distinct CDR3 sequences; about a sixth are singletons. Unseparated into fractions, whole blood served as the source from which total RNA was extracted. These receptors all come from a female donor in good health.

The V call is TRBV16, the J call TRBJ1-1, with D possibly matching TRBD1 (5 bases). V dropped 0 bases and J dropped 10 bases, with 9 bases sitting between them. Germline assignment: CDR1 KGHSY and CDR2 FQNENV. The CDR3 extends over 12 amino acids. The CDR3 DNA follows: TGTGCCAGCAGCCAATCCAGGGAAACAGCTTTCTTT. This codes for CASSQSRETAFF.

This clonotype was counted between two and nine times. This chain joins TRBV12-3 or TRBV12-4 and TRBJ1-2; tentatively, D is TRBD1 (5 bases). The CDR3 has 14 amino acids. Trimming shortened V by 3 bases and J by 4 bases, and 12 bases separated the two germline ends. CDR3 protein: CASSLKGTLYGYTF. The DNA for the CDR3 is TGTGCCAGCAGTTTGAAGGGGACCCTCTATGGCTACACCTTC.

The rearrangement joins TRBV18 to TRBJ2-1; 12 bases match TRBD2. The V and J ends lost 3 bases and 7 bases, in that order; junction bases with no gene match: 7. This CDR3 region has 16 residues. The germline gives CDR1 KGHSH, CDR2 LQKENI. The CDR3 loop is CASSPRLAGDLNEQFF. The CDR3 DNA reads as TGTGCCAGCTCACCCAGACTAGCGGGAGATTTAAATGAGCAGTTCTTC.

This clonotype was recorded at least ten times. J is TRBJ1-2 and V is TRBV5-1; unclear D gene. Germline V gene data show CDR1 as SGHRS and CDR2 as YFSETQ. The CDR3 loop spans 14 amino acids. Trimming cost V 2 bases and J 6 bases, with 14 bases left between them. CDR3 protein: CASSFLDDRDGYTF. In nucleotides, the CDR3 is TGCGCCAGCAGCTTTTTAGACGATCGGGATGGCTACACCTTC.

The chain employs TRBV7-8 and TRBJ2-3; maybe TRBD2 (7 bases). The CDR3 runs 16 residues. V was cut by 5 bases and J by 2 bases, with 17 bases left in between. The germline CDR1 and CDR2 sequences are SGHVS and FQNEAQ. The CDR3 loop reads CASSPMRGGLTDTQYF. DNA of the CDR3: TGTGCCAGCAGCCCGATGAGGGGGGGCCTCACAGATACGCAGTATTTT.

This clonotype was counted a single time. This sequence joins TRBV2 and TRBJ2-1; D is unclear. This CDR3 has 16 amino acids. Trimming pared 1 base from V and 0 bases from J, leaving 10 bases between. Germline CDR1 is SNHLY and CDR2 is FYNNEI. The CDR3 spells CASSEVGSPSYNEQFF. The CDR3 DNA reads TGTGCCAGCAGTGAAGTGGGCTCGCCCTCCTACAATGAGCAGTTCTTC.

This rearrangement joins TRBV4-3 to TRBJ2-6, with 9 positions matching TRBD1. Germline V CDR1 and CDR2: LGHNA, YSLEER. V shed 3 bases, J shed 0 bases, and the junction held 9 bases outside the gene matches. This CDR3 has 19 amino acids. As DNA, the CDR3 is TGCGCCAGCAGCCACCGTACCGGGACAGGGTCCTCTGGGGCCAACGTCCTGACTTTC. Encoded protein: CASSHRTGTGSSGANVLTF.

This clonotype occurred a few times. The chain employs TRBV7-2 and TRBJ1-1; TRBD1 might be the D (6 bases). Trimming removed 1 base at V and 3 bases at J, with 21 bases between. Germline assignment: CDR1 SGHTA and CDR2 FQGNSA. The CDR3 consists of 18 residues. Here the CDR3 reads CASSLVGGGAPTDTEAFF. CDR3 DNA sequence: TGTGCCAGCAGCTTAGTAGGGGGGGGAGCACCCACGGACACTGAAGCTTTCTTT.

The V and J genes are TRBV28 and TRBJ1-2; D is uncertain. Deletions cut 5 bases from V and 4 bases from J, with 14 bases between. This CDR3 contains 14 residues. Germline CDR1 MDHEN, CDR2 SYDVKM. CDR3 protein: CASSLKPDGYGYTF. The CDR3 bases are TGTGCCAGCAGTCTCAAACCCGACGGCTATGGCTACACCTTC.

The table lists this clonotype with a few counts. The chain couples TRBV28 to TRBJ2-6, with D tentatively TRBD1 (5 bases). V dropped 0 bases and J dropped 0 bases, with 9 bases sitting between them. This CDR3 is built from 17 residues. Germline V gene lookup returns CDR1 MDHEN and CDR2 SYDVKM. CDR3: CASSLWTVTSGANVLTF. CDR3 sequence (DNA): TGTGCCAGCAGTTTATGGACAGTCACCTCTGGGGCCAACGTCCTGACTTTC.

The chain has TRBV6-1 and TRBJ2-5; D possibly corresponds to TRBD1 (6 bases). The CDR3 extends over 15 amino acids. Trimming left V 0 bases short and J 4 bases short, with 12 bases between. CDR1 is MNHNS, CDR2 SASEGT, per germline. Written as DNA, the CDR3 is TGTGCCAGCAGTGAAGCGGGGGCTTTCGGAGAGACCCAGTACTTC. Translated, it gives CASSEAGAFGETQYF.

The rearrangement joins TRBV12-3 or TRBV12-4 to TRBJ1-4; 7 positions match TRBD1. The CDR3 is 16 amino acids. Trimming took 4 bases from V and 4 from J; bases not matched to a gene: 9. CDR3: CASSWSLDRVNEKLFF. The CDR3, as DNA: TGTGCCAGCAGTTGGAGCCTCGACAGGGTTAATGAAAAACTGTTTTTT.

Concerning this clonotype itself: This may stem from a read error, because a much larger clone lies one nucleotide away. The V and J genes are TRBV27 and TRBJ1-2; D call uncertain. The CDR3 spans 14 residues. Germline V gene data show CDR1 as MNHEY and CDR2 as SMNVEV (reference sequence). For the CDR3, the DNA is TGTGCCAGCAGTTTATCTTGGGAGCGCAATGGCTACATCTTC. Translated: CASSLSWERNGYIF.